This T cell receptor (beta chain) came from a study of a mutant IDH1 vaccine in newly diagnosed glioma. Some clones are missing from TCRdb's copy, which holds only in-frame ones; the method was immunoSEQ multiplex PCR. Here the sample spans 56,000 or so clones, approximately 71% being singletons. The length of the CDR3 is 14 residues. Germline-derived CDR1 and CDR2 are GTSNPN and SVGIG (reference sequence). Time point specified: week 47, end of study. Each dose delivered 300 ug of mutant IDH1 20-mer peptide subcutaneously with imiquimod. Notes on this clone: Its target is not known.

General study points: Changes in top peripheral clonotypes did not appear linked to pseudoprogression.

The V gene is TRBV30, the J gene TRBJ2-5; 7 bases match TRBD1. The closer fit of TRBJ2-7 to the DNA end suggests the J call may be wrong. The receptor's source is a man in his fifties with glioma. The sample was PBMCs, taken from a glioma patient whose treatment included an IDH1 peptide vaccine. CDR3 coding DNA: TGTGCCTGGAGGGCCGGGACAGCAGGATACGAGCAGTACTTC. It encodes CAWRAGTAGYEQYF.